One sample yielded the 8 T cell receptor beta chains listed below, sequenced in a study of monozygotic twins with inflammatory bowel disease. TCRdb reanalyzed the 5' RACE reads, giving one entry per CDR3 protein sequence and no DNA. The sample includes about 330,000 distinct CDR3 sequences. The source material was blood. The receptor source for this set is a human donor with ulcerative colitis or Crohn's disease, or a healthy co-twin of an affected twin (not recorded which).

This chain connects TRBV3-1 to TRBJ2-7; TCRdb calls TRBD2, which cannot be checked without DNA. The CDR3 spans 13 residues. In germline, CDR1 is LGHDT, CDR2 YNNKEL (reference sequence). CDR3 region: CASSQGVRREQYF.

V gene TRBV7-6 combines with J gene TRBJ2-2; TCRdb's D gene call, TRBD1, goes unchecked for lack of DNA. The germline V gene encodes CDR1 SGHVS and CDR2 FNYEAQ. CDR3 size: 13 residues. CDR3 sequence: CAASGPGTGELFF.

This chain uses TRBV7-9 with TRBJ2-5; TCRdb indicates TRBD1, and absent DNA this call remains unverified. The CDR3 totals 16 residues. Per the germline V gene, CDR1 is SEHNR and CDR2 is FQNEAQ (reference sequence). CDR3 sequence reads: CASSLQQGAVWETQYF. The full variable domain, with the rest looked up from reference TRBV7-9 and TRBJ2-5, is DTGVSQNPRHKITKRGQNVTFRCDPISEHNRLYWYRQTLGQGPEFLTYFQNEAQLEKSRLLSDRFSAERPKGSFSTLEIQRTEQGDSAMYLCASSLQQGAVWETQYFGPGTRLLVL.

The chain carries TRBV2 and TRBJ2-3; TCRdb designates TRBD2, a call that cannot be tested without DNA. This CDR3 is built from 19 residues. Germline V gives CDR1 SNHLY, CDR2 FYNNEI. Here the CDR3 reads CASRTGGTLAGVSTDTQYF.

The gene calls are TRBV19 and TRBJ2-7; TCRdb's D call of TRBD1 is untestable without DNA. Germline values: CDR1 LNHDA, CDR2 SQIVND (reference sequence). The CDR3 has 15 amino acids. CDR3 sequence: CASSIGQDRSYEQYF.

V usage is TRBV7-9 and J usage is TRBJ1-1. The CDR3 consists of 14 residues. Germline CDR1 reads SEHNR; CDR2 reads FQNEAQ (reference sequence). The CDR3 sequence is CASSLAGTAAEAFF.

The chain is built from TRBV7-9 and TRBJ2-7; TCRdb picks TRBD2, but there is no DNA to check that call. Germline V lookup: CDR1 SEHNR, CDR2 FQNEAQ (reference sequence). This CDR3 spans 17 amino acids. The CDR3 sequence: CASSLAPKGPASTEQYF.

CDR3 in amino acids: CASSQRGDRARANTEAFF. The V call is TRBV4-1, the J call TRBJ1-1; TCRdb designates TRBD1, a call that cannot be tested without DNA. CDR3 length: 18 residues. Germline V gives CDR1 MGHRA, CDR2 YSYEKL.